Sequencing of this T cell receptor (beta chain) was carried out in a study of cytomegalovirus exposure and HLA in healthy donors. At the level of the study: Earlier findings included roughly 120 million unique TCR beta sequences obtained from 170 million or so T cells. General observations from the study: As immune exposure information, only CMV serostatus was available. More clonal expansion characterized HLA-associated TCR beta chains than equally common others in a later analysis. It was taken for granted in presence/absence analyses that sequencing depth across donors was roughly uniform.

The PCR was carried out with 60 Vbeta primers and 13 Jbeta primers. Measured with immunoSEQ multiplex PCR; TCRdb has only the in-frame clones, and not every one. The table records over 95,000 clones, roughly 80% of them present only once. A note on this clone: The antigen remains unidentified.

Sequenced: PBMCs. The receptor's source is a man aged 35 to 55 in good health and CMV-seronegative.

The DNA of the CDR3 is TGTGCCAGCAGCTTGTTCAGCGGGACTTCCTACGAGCAGTACTTC. Amino acids: CASSLFSGTSYEQYF. This chain connects TRBV5-6 to TRBJ2-7; TRBD2 matches 7 bases. Germline-derived CDR1 and CDR2 are SGHDT and YYEEEE. The junction had 5 bases not matched to a gene; V was cut back by 1 base and J by 1 base. CDR3 length: 15 residues.